The TCR beta chain described here comes from a study of CD8 T cells in Susac syndrome. From blood CD8+ and CD4+ T cells, the TCR beta chain was sequenced. The multiple sclerosis controls were treatment-naive patients with relapsing-remitting disease that was stable or active. Random hexamers were used to reverse transcribe the RNA input (roughly 0.5 to 1 ug). A single record per CDR3 protein comes from TCRdb applying MiXCR to the immunoSEQ multiplex PCR reads. The sample holds approximately 200,000 distinct CDR3 sequences, approximately 96% seen once. Germline loops: CDR1 LGHDT, CDR2 YNNKEL (reference sequence). The V end lost 3 bases, the J end lost 1 base, and 13 bases lay between the germline ends. The length of the CDR3 is 17 residues.

The chain carries TRBV3-1 and TRBJ1-6; the D is unclear. The sample consisted of CD4+ T cells from PBMCs. The receptor's source is a human donor with multiple sclerosis. CDR3 amino acids: CASSHRSGSSYNSPLHF. The CDR3 DNA reads TGTGCCAGCAGCCATAGATCCGGGTCATCCTATAATTCACCCCTCCACTTT. The full variable domain, completed using reference TRBV3-1 and TRBJ1-6, is DTAVSQTPKYLVTQMGNDKSIKCEQNLGHDTMYWYKQDSKKFLKIMFSYNNKELIINETVPNRFSPKSPDKAHLNLHINSLELGDSAVYFCASSHRSGSSYNSPLHFGNGTRLTVT.